The 29 T cell receptor beta chains reported below all come from one sample, sequenced in a study of siplizumab effects on memory and regulatory T cells. The method was immunoSEQ multiplex PCR; TCRdb's version includes in-frame clones alone and lacks a portion of them. The data contain just under 85,000 clones, roughly 86% of them singletons. Source material: Tregs sorted from blood. The receptor source for this set is a human donor in good health.

The chain uses TRBV6-5 and TRBJ2-1; D ambiguous. V was pared by 2 bases and J by 5 bases, with 13 bases between. This CDR3 has 15 amino acids. Germline values: CDR1 MNHEY, CDR2 SVGAGI. CDR3 region: CASSYGAGKNNEQFF. The CDR3 region has the DNA TGTGCCAGCAGTTACGGTGCCGGTAAGAACAATGAGCAGTTCTTC.

V gene TRBV7-8 combines with J gene TRBJ2-7; no definite D call. This CDR3 region has 12 residues. The germline CDR1 and CDR2 sequences are SGHVS and FQNEAQ. With 1 base removed from V and 5 bases from J, the gap between germline ends came to 6 bases. The CDR3 nucleotides are TGTGCCAGCAGCTTAGTTCACAACGAGCAGTACTTC. This translates into CASSLVHNEQYF.

The V and J genes are TRBV10-3 and TRBJ2-6; TRBD2 matches at 11 bases. V shed 8 bases, J shed 0 bases, and the junction held 6 bases outside the gene matches. Germline loops: CDR1 ENHRY, CDR2 SYGVKD. The CDR3 consists of 17 residues. The CDR3 DNA sequence: TGTGCCATCGGTCCGGGACTAGCGGCCTCTGGGGCCAACGTCCTGACTTTC. Protein: CAIGPGLAASGANVLTF.

By sample share, this clone is medium-sized (0.01 to 0.1%). The chain recombines TRBV6-1 with TRBJ1-2; TRBD1 is a possible D gene (5 bases). The CDR3 has 13 amino acids. V lost 6 bases and J 1 base, leaving 9 bases between the germline ends. The V gene's germline CDR1 is MNHNS and CDR2 SASEGT. For the CDR3, the DNA is TGTGCCAGCAGAGGGGACGATAACTATGGCTACACCTTC. Protein product: CASRGDDNYGYTF.

The chain uses TRBV2 and TRBJ2-6, with a possible D match to TRBD2 (5 bases). V was pared by 10 bases and J by 2 bases, with 15 bases between. The CDR3 contains 15 residues. Looked up from germline, CDR1 is SNHLY and CDR2 is FYNNEI. CDR3 region: CAMSGSVAGANVLTF. For the CDR3, the DNA is TGTGCCATGTCGGGGTCGGTCGCTGGGGCCAACGTCCTGACTTTC.

The chain carries TRBV5-1 and TRBJ2-7, with 7 bases matching TRBD2. Germline assignment: CDR1 SGHRS and CDR2 YFSETQ. With V trimmed by 4 bases and J by 3 bases, 10 bases remained unmatched. The CDR3 is 15 residues long. Written as DNA, the CDR3 is TGCGCCAGCAGCCCCGGGACTACCCTATTCTACGAGCAGTACTTC. Encoded protein: CASSPGTTLFYEQYF.

The chain employs TRBV9 and TRBJ1-1; D may be TRBD1 (5 bases). The CDR3 has 12 residues. Germline lookup yields CDR1 SGDLS and CDR2 YYNGEE. Between the trimmed V and J ends, which lost 0 bases and 8 bases, there was a span of 8 bases. As DNA, the CDR3 is TGTGCCAGCAGCGTAGCTACAGGAGAAGCTTTCTTT. It specifies CASSVATGEAFF.

The J gene is TRBJ1-2, the V gene TRBV5-5; D remains unclear. CDR3 size: 11 residues. V lost 0 bases to trimming and J lost 10 bases, with 7 bases between them. CDR1 is SGHKS and CDR2 is YYEKEE in the germline V gene (reference sequence). CDR3 residues: CASSLVQIYTF. CDR3 coding DNA: TGTGCCAGCAGCTTGGTTCAGATCTACACCTTC.

A single count supports this clone. This rearrangement joins TRBV21-1 to TRBJ2-3; the table's D call, TRBD2, was not checked against the DNA. TRBV21-1 is a pseudogene segment. The CDR3 runs to 18 residues. CDR3 protein: CASSNTRGAGGPPDTQYF. In DNA form, the CDR3 reads TGTGCCAGCAGCAATACAAGAGGGGCGGGGGGCCCCCCAGATACGCAGTATTTT.

The V and J genes are TRBV6-5 and TRBJ2-3, with TRBD2 as a possible D gene (6 bases). This CDR3 spans 14 amino acids. Germline loops: CDR1 MNHEY, CDR2 SVGAGI. Trimming shortened V by 5 bases and J by 5 bases, and 14 bases separated the two germline ends. As DNA, the CDR3 is TGTGCCAGCAGTGGAGGGCGGAGAGGAGATACGCAGTATTTT. Amino acids: CASSGGRRGDTQYF.

This sequence joins TRBV19 and TRBJ1-2; D may be TRBD1 (6 bases). CDR3 length: 13 residues. From germline, CDR1 is LNHDA and CDR2 SQIVND (reference sequence). V was shortened by 1 base and J by 7 bases, with 10 bases between the two germline ends. CDR3 region: CASSIVTGTGYTF. CDR3 sequence (DNA): TGTGCCAGTAGTATAGTTACAGGGACTGGCTACACCTTC.

This chain uses TRBV2 with TRBJ1-1; the D is unclear. CDR3 length equals 13 residues. Looked up from germline, CDR1 is SNHLY and CDR2 is FYNNEI. Trimming stripped 4 bases from V and 5 bases from J, with 11 bases between. The CDR3 here is CASSAKVWTEAFF. The CDR3 DNA sequence: TGTGCCAGCAGTGCGAAGGTTTGGACTGAAGCTTTCTTT. The whole variable domain, filled in from reference TRBV2 and TRBJ1-1, reads EPEVTQTPSHQVTQMGQEVILRCVPISNHLYFYWYRQILGQKVEFLVSFYNNEISEKSEIFDDQFSVERPDGSNFTLKIRSTKLEDSAMYFCASSAKVWTEAFFGQGTRLTVV.

The V gene is TRBV21-1, the J gene TRBJ1-6; TRBD1, as called in the table, went unchecked against the DNA. TRBV21-1 constitutes a pseudogene. This CDR3 comprises 13 residues. Written as DNA, the CDR3 is TGTGCCAGCAGGAACAGGGGGGTTTCACCCCTCCACTTT. Its protein is CASRNRGVSPLHF.

This clone came up a few times. The rearrangement uses TRBV7-9 and TRBJ2-7, with unresolved D. The CDR3 is 14 residues long. The germline V gene encodes CDR1 SEHNR and CDR2 FQNEAQ (reference sequence). V was shortened by 1 base and J by 0 bases, with 7 bases between the two germline ends. CDR3 nucleotide sequence: TGTGCCAGCAGCTTAGTCTCGGCCTCCTACGAGCAGTACTTC. Translating gives CASSLVSASYEQYF.

The genes are TRBV5-1 and TRBJ2-2; D unclear. CDR3 length: 13 residues. The germline CDR1 and CDR2 sequences are SGHRS and YFSETQ. Trimming pared 2 bases from V and 1 base from J, leaving 3 bases between. The CDR3: CASSFLNTGELFF. CDR3 sequence (DNA): TGCGCCAGCAGCTTTCTGAACACCGGGGAGCTGTTTTTT. Full variable domain (rest looked up from reference TRBV5-1 and TRBJ2-2): KAGVTQTPRYLIKTRGQQVTLSCSPISGHRSVSWYQQTPGQGLQFLFEYFSETQRNKGNFPGRFSGRQFSNSRSEMNVSTLELGDSALYLCASSFLNTGELFFGEGSRLTVL.

The V gene is TRBV19, the J gene TRBJ1-4; D is perhaps TRBD1 (5 bases). CDR1 LNHDA and CDR2 SQIVND come from the germline V gene (reference sequence). V was trimmed by 7 bases and J by 8 bases, leaving 8 bases between them. The CDR3 has 11 residues. The CDR3 nucleotides are TGTGCCAGTACAGGGAGGGAAAAACTGTTTTTT. Protein: CASTGREKLFF.

The chain has TRBV12-5 and TRBJ1-3, with a weak D call TRBD1 (5 bases). V was clipped by 7 bases and J by 7 bases, with 20 bases between them. CDR1 and CDR2 (germline): LGHNT, FRNRAP. CDR3 length equals 15 residues. CDR3 in amino acids: CASAPSGGVVNTIYF. CDR3 nucleotide sequence: TGTGCTAGTGCCCCCTCGGGGGGGGTTGTGAACACCATATATTTT.

The chain combines TRBV28 with TRBJ2-1; D is undetermined. Trimming took 5 bases from V and 7 from J, leaving 9 bases between them. CDR3 length: 12 amino acids. Per the germline V gene, CDR1 is MDHEN and CDR2 is SYDVKM. The CDR3 protein is CASSVSWNEQFF. CDR3 bases: TGTGCCAGCAGTGTGAGTTGGAATGAGCAGTTCTTC.

This chain uses TRBV18 with TRBJ2-1; maybe TRBD2 (5 bases). This CDR3 is 15 amino acids long. CDR1 and CDR2 from the germline V gene are KGHSH and LQKENI. Trimming took off 5 bases at V and 2 bases at J, with 13 bases between the two ends. The CDR3, as DNA: TGTGCCAGCTCAACTTTCCGGGGAACCTACAATGAGCAGTTCTTC. Translated, it gives CASSTFRGTYNEQFF.

This clone was observed once. The V gene is TRBV21-1, the J gene TRBJ1-2; the table's TRBD1 call for D was not verified on the DNA. TRBV21-1 is tagged as a pseudogene. The CDR3 is 19 amino acids. CDR3 in amino acids: CASSKNGNRGRVPNYGYTF. CDR3 bases: TGTGCCAGCAGCAAAAATGGGAACAGGGGGCGAGTCCCTAACTATGGCTACACCTTC.

The rearrangement uses TRBV7-2 and TRBJ2-1; possibly TRBD1 for D (5 bases). Germline CDR1 is SGHTA and CDR2 is FQGNSA. This CDR3 has 12 residues. Deletions cut 3 bases from V and 12 bases from J, with 12 bases between. The CDR3 bases are TGTGCCAGCAGCTTTTCGGACACGGGGCAGTTCTTC. As protein: CASSFSDTGQFF.

This chain connects TRBV11-1 to TRBJ2-5, with D possibly being TRBD2 (5 bases). The ends were cut back, 5 bases at V and 9 bases at J, with 16 bases in the middle. The length of the CDR3 is 13 residues. From germline, CDR1 is SGHAT and CDR2 FQDESV (reference sequence). The DNA for the CDR3 is TGTGCCAGCAGCGGCGGGTTAAGGGTAGCCCAGTACTTC. Translated, it gives CASSGGLRVAQYF.

This clone has just one count. The J gene is TRBJ2-7, the V gene TRBV6-5; 10 bases agree with TRBD2. This CDR3 has 15 amino acids. The junction had 4 bases not matched to a gene; V was cut back by 5 bases and J by 0 bases. Germline loops: CDR1 MNHEY, CDR2 SVGAGI. The CDR3 sequence: CASSPGLAASYEQYF. CDR3 DNA sequence: TGTGCCAGCAGTCCCGGACTAGCGGCCTCCTACGAGCAGTACTTC.

The chain carries TRBV5-1 and TRBJ1-5; 7 nucleotides agree with TRBD1. The V and J ends lost 1 base and 2 bases, in that order; junction bases with no gene match: 0. Germline CDR1 reads SGHRS; CDR2 reads YFSETQ. CDR3 length equals 14 residues. The CDR3 sequence: CASSLTGGNQPQHF. The CDR3 DNA reads TGCGCCAGCAGCTTGACAGGGGGCAATCAGCCCCAGCATTTT.

This clone showed up just once. The rearrangement joins TRBV20-1 to TRBJ2-3; the D gene is possibly TRBD1 (5 bases). Per germline, CDR1 DFQATT and CDR2 SNEGSKA (reference sequence). This CDR3 is 11 amino acids long. V was trimmed by 4 bases and J by 5 bases, leaving 7 bases between them. The CDR3 coding sequence is TGCAGTGCTAATAGGGGAGATACGCAGTATTTT. Translated, it gives CSANRGDTQYF.

The chain links TRBV28 to TRBJ2-1; D not resolved. V was clipped by 10 bases and J by 5 bases, with 6 bases between them. Germline V lookup: CDR1 MDHEN, CDR2 SYDVKM. The CDR3 consists of 10 residues. The CDR3 loop is CAMVHNEQFF. The CDR3 region has the DNA TGTGCCATGGTCCACAATGAGCAGTTCTTC.

The chain is built from TRBV5-1 and TRBJ2-3, with D unclear. Trimming removed 0 bases at V and 2 bases at J, with 10 bases between. CDR3 length equals 15 residues. Germline CDR1 reads SGHRS; CDR2 reads YFSETQ. CDR3 amino acids: CASSLGAGTTDTQYF. As DNA, the CDR3 is TGCGCCAGCAGCTTGGGGGCCGGTACCACAGATACGCAGTATTTT.

The table lists this clone with a count of one. J is TRBJ1-2 and V is TRBV7-8; 7 bases match TRBD1. This CDR3 spans 19 amino acids. V trimming: 0 bases; J trimming: 4 bases; junction bases outside the gene matches: 17. Per germline, CDR1 SGHVS and CDR2 FQNEAQ. The CDR3 bases are TGTGCCAGCAGCTTAGCGGTCTTGGGCGGGGCAGGGGGAAGCTATGGCTACACCTTC. Its protein is CASSLAVLGGAGGSYGYTF.

The chain links TRBV19 to TRBJ1-5; 7 bases agree with TRBD1. The CDR3 consists of 15 residues. The J segment lost 5 bases and the V segment lost 3 bases, leaving 7 bases of the junction unmatched. CDR1 LNHDA and CDR2 SQIVND come from the germline V gene (reference sequence). This CDR3 reads CASSIDRETYQPQHF. CDR3 bases: TGTGCCAGTAGTATCGACAGGGAAACATATCAGCCCCAGCATTTT.